These T cell receptor beta chains were read from a single sample in a study of response to subunit inactivated influenza vaccine. Using its own MiXCR run on the RT-PCR reads, TCRdb lists one record per CDR3 protein. This table holds roughly 790,000 distinct CDR3 sequences, about 20% found once. The source material was PBMCs from blood, sampled about 5 days after vaccination. The receptors shown here come from a man aged 50 or older who received an inactivated influenza vaccine. CDR3s include the opening cysteine and the closing phenylalanine or tryptophan. A D gene is named only where the DNA matches it firmly. Clone size is shown for a subset of rows, as once, few, many or a class of expanded clone.

TRBJ2-3	NA	TRBV11-1	many	CASSSQNRAVGPSMGAQYF	TGTGCCAGCAGCTCTCAAAACAGGGCCGTGGGACCTTCTATGGGGGCGCAGTATTTT
TRBJ2-7	NA	TRBV6-2/TRBV6-3	NA	CASRPITDTYEQYF	TGTGCCAGCAGGCCAATTACAGACACCTACGAGCAGTACTTC
TRBJ2-7	NA	TRBV2	NA	CASSDMYEQYF	TGTGCCAGCAGTGACATGTACGAGCAGTACTTC
TRBJ2-5	NA	TRBV29-1	NA	CSVHGKTQYF	TGCAGCGTTCACGGGAAGACCCAGTACTTC
TRBJ1-5	TRBD1	TRBV12-3/TRBV12-4	few	CASSLSDRHNQPQHF	TGTGCCAGCAGTTTATCGGACAGGCACAATCAGCCCCAGCATTTT
TRBJ2-4	TRBD1	TRBV7-2	few	CASSFPTGAGAKNIQYF	TGTGCCAGCAGCTTCCCGACAGGGGCCGGGGCCAAAAACATTCAGTACTTC
TRBJ2-2	NA	TRBV28	few	CASSLLELNTGELFF	TGTGCCAGCAGTTTACTAGAGTTGAACACCGGGGAGCTGTTTTTT
TRBJ2-3	TRBD1	TRBV4-1	few	CASSPQGQITDTQYF	TGCGCCAGCAGCCCCCAGGGACAGATAACAGATACGCAGTATTTT
TRBJ2-5	NA	TRBV20-1	NA	CSAVLTGLETQYF	TGCAGTGCCGTACTCACGGGGCTCGAGACCCAGTACTTC
TRBJ2-2	NA	TRBV5-1	NA	CASSPPERGEMAGELFF	TGCGCCAGCAGCCCTCCGGAAAGAGGGGAGATGGCCGGGGAGCTGTTTTTT
TRBJ1-4	NA	TRBV7-9	NA	CASSWAAHEKLFF	TGTGCCAGCAGCTGGGCCGCCCATGAAAAACTGTTTTTT
TRBJ2-1	TRBD2	TRBV15	few	CATSRDPVGLAFDEQFF	TGTGCCACCAGCAGAGATCCCGTGGGACTAGCTTTCGATGAGCAGTTCTTC
TRBJ1-5	NA	TRBV27	many	CASSSRNQPQHF	TGTGCCAGCAGTTCCCGCAATCAGCCCCAGCATTTT
TRBJ2-3	NA	TRBV29-1	many	CSVEGGTDTQYF	TGCAGCGTTGAGGGCGGCACAGATACGCAGTATTTT
TRBJ2-3	TRBD1	TRBV12-3/TRBV12-4	NA	CASRPTGGDTDTQYF	TGTGCCAGCAGACCGACAGGGGGTGATACAGATACGCAGTATTTT
TRBJ1-2	TRBD1	TRBV7-2	few	CASSSPGQGTYGYTF	TGTGCCAGCAGTTCTCCGGGACAGGGAACCTATGGCTACACCTTC
TRBJ2-6	NA	TRBV12-3/TRBV12-4	NA	CASSLPQTGANVLTF	TGTGCCAGCAGTTTACCACAGACAGGGGCCAACGTCCTGACTTTC
TRBJ1-1	NA	TRBV5-6	few	CASSSMRREHGTEAFF	TGTGCCAGCAGCTCCATGCGGAGGGAACATGGCACTGAAGCTTTCTTT
TRBJ2-1	TRBD2	TRBV27	NA	CASSFLPSGRVSYEQFF	TGTGCCAGCAGTTTTTTGCCCAGCGGGAGGGTCTCGTATGAGCAGTTCTTC
TRBJ2-5	NA	TRBV20-1	NA	CSARADSRETQYF	TGCAGTGCTAGAGCGGACAGTCGAGAGACCCAGTACTTC
TRBJ2-5	NA	TRBV12-3/TRBV12-4	many	CASSKTGTLRETQYF	TGTGCCAGCAGTAAAACCGGGACCCTGCGGGAGACCCAGTACTTC
TRBJ2-7	NA	TRBV29-1	few	CSVADPYEQYF	TGCAGCGTGGCGGATCCCTACGAGCAGTACTTC
TRBJ2-1	TRBD2	TRBV5-6	NA	CASSRGGEGLAYNEQFF	TGTGCCAGCAGCCGGGGTGGGGAAGGACTAGCCTACAATGAGCAGTTCTTC
TRBJ2-6	NA	TRBV29-1	NA	CSARTGKSGANVLTF	TGCAGCGCCCGGACGGGGAAATCTGGGGCCAACGTCCTGACTTTC
TRBJ1-5	NA	TRBV5-5	few	CASSSEGPNSNQPQHF	TGTGCCAGCAGCTCCGAGGGACCTAATAGCAATCAGCCCCAGCATTTT
TRBJ1-1	NA	TRBV12-3/TRBV12-4	many	CASSLGLGSEAFF	TGTGCCAGCAGTTTGGGGTTGGGTTCCGAAGCTTTCTTT
TRBJ2-7	TRBD1	TRBV12-3/TRBV12-4	many	CASSLGQDPYYEQYF	TGTGCCAGCAGTTTGGGACAGGACCCCTACTACGAGCAGTACTTC
TRBJ1-1	NA	TRBV20-1	many	CSASLGRNTEAFF	TGCAGTGCTAGCCTGGGGAGGAACACTGAAGCTTTCTTT
TRBJ1-6	NA	TRBV11-2	few	CASSPGLGSYSPLHF	TGTGCCAGCAGCCCGGGTTTGGGGAGTTATTCACCCCTCCACTTT
TRBJ2-1	TRBD2	TRBV24-1	few	CATSREGIYNEQFF	TGTGCCACCAGTAGGGAGGGGATATACAATGAGCAGTTCTTC
TRBJ1-2	NA	TRBV20-1	NA	CSAPIDLVYGYTF	TGCAGTGCTCCCATAGACCTAGTCTATGGCTACACCTTC